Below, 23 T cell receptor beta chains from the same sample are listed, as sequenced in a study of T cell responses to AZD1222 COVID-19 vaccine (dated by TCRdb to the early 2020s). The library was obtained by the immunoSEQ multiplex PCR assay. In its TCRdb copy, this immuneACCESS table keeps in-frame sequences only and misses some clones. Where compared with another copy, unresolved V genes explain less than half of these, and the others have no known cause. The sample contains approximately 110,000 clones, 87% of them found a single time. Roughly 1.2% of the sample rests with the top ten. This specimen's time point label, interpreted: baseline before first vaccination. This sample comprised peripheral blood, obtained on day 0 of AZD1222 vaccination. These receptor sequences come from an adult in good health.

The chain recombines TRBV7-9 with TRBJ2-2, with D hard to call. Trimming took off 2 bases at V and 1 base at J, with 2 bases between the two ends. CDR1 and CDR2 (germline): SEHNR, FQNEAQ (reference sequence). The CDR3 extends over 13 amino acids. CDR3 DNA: TGTGCCAGCAGCTTATTGAACACCGGGGAGCTGTTTTTT. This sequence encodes CASSLLNTGELFF.

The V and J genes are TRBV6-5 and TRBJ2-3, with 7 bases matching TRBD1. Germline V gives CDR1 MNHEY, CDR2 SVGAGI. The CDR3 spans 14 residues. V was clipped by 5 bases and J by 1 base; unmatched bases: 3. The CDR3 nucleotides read TGTGCCAGCAGTCCGGGACAGCGCACAGATACGCAGTATTTT. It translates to CASSPGQRTDTQYF.

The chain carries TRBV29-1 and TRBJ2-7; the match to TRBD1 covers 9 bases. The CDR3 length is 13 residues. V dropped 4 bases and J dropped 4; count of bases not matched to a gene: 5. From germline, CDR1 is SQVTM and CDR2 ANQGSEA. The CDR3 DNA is TGCAGCGTTGCGACAGGGGGGACTTACGAGCAGTACTTC. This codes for CSVATGGTYEQYF.

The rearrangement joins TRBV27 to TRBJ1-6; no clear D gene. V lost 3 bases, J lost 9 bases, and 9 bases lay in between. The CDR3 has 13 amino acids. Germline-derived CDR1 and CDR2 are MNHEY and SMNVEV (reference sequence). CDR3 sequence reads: CASSLAGSSPLHF. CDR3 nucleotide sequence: TGTGCCAGCAGTTTGGCAGGCAGTTCACCCCTCCACTTT.

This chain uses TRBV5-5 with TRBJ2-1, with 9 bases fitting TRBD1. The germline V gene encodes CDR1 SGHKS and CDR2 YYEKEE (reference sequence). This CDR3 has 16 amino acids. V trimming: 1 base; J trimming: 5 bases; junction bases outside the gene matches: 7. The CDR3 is CASSLTGGKVHNEQFF. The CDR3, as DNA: TGTGCCAGCAGCTTGACAGGGGGCAAGGTACACAATGAGCAGTTCTTC.

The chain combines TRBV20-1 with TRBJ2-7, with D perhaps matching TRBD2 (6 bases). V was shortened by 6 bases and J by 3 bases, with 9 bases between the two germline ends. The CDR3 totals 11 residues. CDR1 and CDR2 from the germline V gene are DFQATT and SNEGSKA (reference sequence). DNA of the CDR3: TGCAGTGCGGGGGGAAACTACGAGCAGTACTTC. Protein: CSAGGNYEQYF.

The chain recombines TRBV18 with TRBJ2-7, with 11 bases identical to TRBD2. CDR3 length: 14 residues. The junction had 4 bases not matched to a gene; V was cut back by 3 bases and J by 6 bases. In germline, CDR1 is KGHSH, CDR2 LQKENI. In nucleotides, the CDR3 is TGTGCCAGCTCACCGACTAGCGGGGACTTCGAGCAGTACTTC. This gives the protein CASSPTSGDFEQYF.

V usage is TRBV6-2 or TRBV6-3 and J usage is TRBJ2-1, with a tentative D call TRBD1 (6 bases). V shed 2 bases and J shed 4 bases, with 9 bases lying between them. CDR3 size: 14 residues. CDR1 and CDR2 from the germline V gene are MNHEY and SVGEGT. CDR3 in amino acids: CASSYDGQYNEQFF. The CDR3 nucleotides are TGTGCCAGCAGTTACGACGGACAGTACAATGAGCAGTTCTTC.

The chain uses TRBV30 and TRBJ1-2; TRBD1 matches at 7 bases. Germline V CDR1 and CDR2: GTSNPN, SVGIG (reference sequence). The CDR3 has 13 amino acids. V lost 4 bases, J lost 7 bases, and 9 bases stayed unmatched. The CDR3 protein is CAWNHLGQAGYTF. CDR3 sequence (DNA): TGTGCCTGGAACCACCTCGGACAGGCTGGCTACACCTTC.

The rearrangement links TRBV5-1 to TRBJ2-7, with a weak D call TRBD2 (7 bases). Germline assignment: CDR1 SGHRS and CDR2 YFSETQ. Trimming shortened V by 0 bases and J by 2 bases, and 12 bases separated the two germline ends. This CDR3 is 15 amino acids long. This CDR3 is CASSLAGGPTYEQYF. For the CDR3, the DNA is TGCGCCAGCAGCTTGGCGGGGGGCCCTACCTACGAGCAGTACTTC.

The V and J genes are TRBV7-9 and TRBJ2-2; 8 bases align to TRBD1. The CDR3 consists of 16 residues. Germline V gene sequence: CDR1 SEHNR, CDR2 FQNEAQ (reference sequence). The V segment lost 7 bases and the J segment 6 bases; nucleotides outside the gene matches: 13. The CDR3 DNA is TGTGCCAGCACCTTGGACAGGGTGAAGTTGGCCGGGGAGCTGTTTTTT. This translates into CASTLDRVKLAGELFF. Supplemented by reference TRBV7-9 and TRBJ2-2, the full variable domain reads DTGVSQNPRHKITKRGQNVTFRCDPISEHNRLYWYRQTLGQGPEFLTYFQNEAQLEKSRLLSDRFSAERPKGSFSTLEIQRTEQGDSAMYLCASTLDRVKLAGELFFGEGSRLTVL.

The CDR3 region is CASSGQGPEAFF. The CDR3 region has the DNA TGTGCCAGCAGCGGGCAGGGCCCTGAAGCTTTCTTT. This rearrangement joins TRBV5-5 to TRBJ1-1; D may be TRBD1 (5 bases). The CDR3 has 12 residues. The germline CDR1 and CDR2 sequences are SGHKS and YYEKEE (reference sequence). V was cut by 4 bases and J by 6 bases, with 10 bases left in between.

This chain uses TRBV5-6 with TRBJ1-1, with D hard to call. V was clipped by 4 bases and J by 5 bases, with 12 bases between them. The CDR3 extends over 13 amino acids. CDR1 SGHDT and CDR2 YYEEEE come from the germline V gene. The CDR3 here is CASSVRGRTEAFF. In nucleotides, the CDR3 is TGTGCCAGCAGCGTTCGGGGAAGAACTGAAGCTTTCTTT.

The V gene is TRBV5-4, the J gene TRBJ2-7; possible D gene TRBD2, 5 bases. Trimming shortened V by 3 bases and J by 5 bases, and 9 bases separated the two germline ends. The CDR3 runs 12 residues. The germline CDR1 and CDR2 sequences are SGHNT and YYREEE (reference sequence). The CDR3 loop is CASSSQRNEQYF. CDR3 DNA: TGTGCCAGCAGCTCACAGCGGAACGAGCAGTACTTC.

This chain's CDR3 is CASSSTLGQGGWDEQFF. CDR3 in DNA: TGTGCCAGCAGCTCCACCCTCGGACAGGGCGGGTGGGATGAGCAGTTCTTC. The V gene is TRBV7-2, the J gene TRBJ2-1; 8 nucleotides align to TRBD1. This CDR3 region has 17 residues. V lost 4 bases and J lost 8; bases outside the gene matches: 16. The V gene's germline CDR1 is SGHTA and CDR2 FQGNSA.

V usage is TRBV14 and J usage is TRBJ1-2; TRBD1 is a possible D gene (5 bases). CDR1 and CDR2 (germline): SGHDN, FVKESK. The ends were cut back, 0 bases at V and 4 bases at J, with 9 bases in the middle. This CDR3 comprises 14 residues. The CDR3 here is CASSQDGAGYGYTF. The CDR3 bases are TGTGCCAGCAGCCAAGATGGGGCGGGCTATGGCTACACCTTC.

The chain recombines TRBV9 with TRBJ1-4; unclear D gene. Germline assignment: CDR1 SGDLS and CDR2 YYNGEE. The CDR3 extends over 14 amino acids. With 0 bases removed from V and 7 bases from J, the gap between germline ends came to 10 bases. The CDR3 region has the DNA TGTGCCAGCAGCGTAGGACACAAGGGTGAAAAACTGTTTTTT. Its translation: CASSVGHKGEKLFF. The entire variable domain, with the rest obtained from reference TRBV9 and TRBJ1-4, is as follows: DSGVTQTPKHLITATGQRVTLRCSPRSGDLSVYWYQQSLDQGLQFLIQYYNGEERAKGNILERFSAQQFPDLHSELNLSSLELGDSALYFCASSVGHKGEKLFFGSGTQLSVL.

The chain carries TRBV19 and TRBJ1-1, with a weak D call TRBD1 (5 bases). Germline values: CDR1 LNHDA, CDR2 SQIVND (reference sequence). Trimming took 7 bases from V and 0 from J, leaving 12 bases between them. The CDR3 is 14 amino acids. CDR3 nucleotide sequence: TGTGCCAGTAACATTCTGGGGCTGAACACTGAAGCTTTCTTT. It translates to CASNILGLNTEAFF. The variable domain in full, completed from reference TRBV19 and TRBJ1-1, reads DGGITQSPKYLFRKEGQNVTLSCEQNLNHDAMYWYRQDPGQGLRLIYYSQIVNDFQKGDIAEGYSVSREKKESFPLTVTSAQKNPTAFYLCASNILGLNTEAFFGQGTRLTVV.

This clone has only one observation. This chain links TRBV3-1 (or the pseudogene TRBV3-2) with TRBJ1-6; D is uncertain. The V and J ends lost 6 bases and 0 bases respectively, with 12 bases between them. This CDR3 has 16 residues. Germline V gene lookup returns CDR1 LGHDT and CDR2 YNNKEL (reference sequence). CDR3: CASSPRKGSYNSPLHF. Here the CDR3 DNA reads TGTGCCAGCAGTCCTCGTAAAGGCTCCTATAATTCACCCCTCCACTTT.

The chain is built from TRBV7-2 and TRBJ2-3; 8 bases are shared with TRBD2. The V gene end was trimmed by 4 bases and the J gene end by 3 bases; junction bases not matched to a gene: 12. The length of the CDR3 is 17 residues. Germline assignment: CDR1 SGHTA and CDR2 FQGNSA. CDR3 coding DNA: TGTGCCAGCAGCTCCACCGGGGGGGCTAGTCGAACAGATACGCAGTATTTT. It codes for CASSSTGGASRTDTQYF.

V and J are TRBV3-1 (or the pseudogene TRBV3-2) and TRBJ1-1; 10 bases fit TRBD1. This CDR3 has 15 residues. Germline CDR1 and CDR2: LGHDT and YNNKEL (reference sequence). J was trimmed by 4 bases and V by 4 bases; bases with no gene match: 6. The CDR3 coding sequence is TGTGCCAGCAGCCCCTGGGACAGGGGAAGCACTGAAGCTTTCTTT. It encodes CASSPWDRGSTEAFF.

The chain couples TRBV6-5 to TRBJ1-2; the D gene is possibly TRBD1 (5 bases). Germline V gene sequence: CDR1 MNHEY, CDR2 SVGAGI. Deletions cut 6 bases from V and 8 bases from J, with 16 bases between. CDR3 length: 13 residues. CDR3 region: CASSLNQGYGYTF. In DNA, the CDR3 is TGTGCCAGCAGCCTGAACCAGGGTTACGGCTACACCTTC.

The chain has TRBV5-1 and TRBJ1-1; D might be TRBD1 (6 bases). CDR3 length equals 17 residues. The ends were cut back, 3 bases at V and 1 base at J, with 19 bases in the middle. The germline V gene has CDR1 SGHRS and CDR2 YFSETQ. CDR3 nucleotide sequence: TGCGCCAGCAGCTCCCTCACGGGGGGGGGCCCGAACACTGAAGCTTTCTTT. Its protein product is CASSSLTGGGPNTEAFF.